This T cell receptor beta chain appears in the sequencing data of a study of Tregs in tolerant kidney transplant recipients. Data came from immunoSEQ multiplex PCR; TCRdb stores just in-frame clones and leaves some out. Among about 110,000 clones listed, around 89% were seen once. This CDR3 region has 18 residues. The ends lost 0 bases at V and 1 base at J; junction bases unmatched: 8. Germline CDR1 reads MGHRA; CDR2 reads YSYEKL. The chain joins TRBV4-1 to TRBJ2-1; TRBD2 matches at 8 bases. Sequencing was performed on CD4+ T cells from blood, taken before the transplant. This TCR was recovered from a human donor who received a combined kidney and bone marrow transplant. The CDR3 DNA sequence: TGCGCCAGCAGCCAAGATCTTGAGGCTAGCGGGTCCTACAATGAGCAGTTCTTC. This translates into CASSQDLEASGSYNEQFF.